Below, one TCR beta chain is given with its context. This entry is derived from a study of blood T cell repertoires in COVID-19. Overall study context: The United States, Italy and Spain provided the acute and convalescent COVID-19 samples.

Sequenced by immunoSEQ multiplex PCR; TCRdb stores in-frame clones only, minus some. The sample includes roughly 340,000 clones, about nine tenths of them seen just once. Enrolled during active infection, Seattle patients were then followed longitudinally. The germline V gene encodes CDR1 SEHNR and CDR2 FQNEAQ (reference sequence). V lost 0 bases and J 6 bases, leaving 6 bases between the germline ends. CDR3 size: 13 residues. The chain joins TRBV7-9 to TRBJ2-1; D call uncertain. This TCR was sampled from a woman aged 70-85 years with COVID-19, enrolled during active disease. The sequenced sample consisted of peripheral blood. CDR3 region: CASSLAQSNEQFF. The CDR3 DNA sequence: TGTGCCAGCAGCTTAGCGCAGTCCAATGAGCAGTTCTTC.